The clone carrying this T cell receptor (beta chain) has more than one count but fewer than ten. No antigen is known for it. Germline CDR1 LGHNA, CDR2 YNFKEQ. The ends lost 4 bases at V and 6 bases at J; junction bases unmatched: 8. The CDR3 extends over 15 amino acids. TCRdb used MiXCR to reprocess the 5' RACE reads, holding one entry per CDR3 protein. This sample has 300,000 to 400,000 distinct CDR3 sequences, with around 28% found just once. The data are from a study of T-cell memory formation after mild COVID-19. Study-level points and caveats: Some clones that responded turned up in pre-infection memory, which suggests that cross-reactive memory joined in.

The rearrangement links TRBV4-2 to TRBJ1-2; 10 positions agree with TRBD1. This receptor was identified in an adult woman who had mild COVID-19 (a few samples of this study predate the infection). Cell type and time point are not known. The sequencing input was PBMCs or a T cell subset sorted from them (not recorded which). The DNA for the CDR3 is TGTGCCAGCAGCCGGGACAGGGGATCGTCCGATGGCTACACCTTC. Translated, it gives CASSRDRGSSDGYTF.